This record looks at one T cell receptor (beta chain) sequence and its context. After removal of 0 bases from V and 9 bases from J, the junction contained 9 bases not matched to a gene. CDR1 and CDR2 (germline): MNHNS, SASEGT. The CDR3 is 16 amino acids. The repertoire was sequenced with immunoSEQ multiplex PCR; TCRdb's copy has only in-frame clones and lacks some. Seen here are some 48,000 clones, approximately 95% observed once, and the top ten hold about 0.41%. The data derive from a study of technical replicates of blood from a few donors. Sequenced: T cells isolated from PBMCs. The J gene is TRBJ2-1, the V gene TRBV6-1; 9 nucleotides match TRBD1. The receptor was isolated from a human donor in good health. The CDR3 loop reads CASSEAQGQGFVEQFF. In nucleotides, the CDR3 is TGTGCCAGCAGTGAAGCTCAGGGACAGGGATTTGTTGAGCAGTTCTTC.